This T cell receptor (beta chain) was captured in a study of PD-1 blockade in classical Hodgkin lymphoma. Study-level background: Nivolumab dosing for patients was 3 mg/kg, administered intravenously every 2 weeks.

The time point is: cycle 4 day 1 (C4D1), after about 6 weeks of nivolumab. All trial patients relapsed after autologous stem cell transplantation. The V and J ends lost 8 bases and 8 bases respectively, with 25 bases between them. Germline CDR1 SGDLS, CDR2 YYNGEE. This CDR3 region has 16 residues. General study findings and limits: The authors have not defined what causes the repertoire differences, possibly disease activity or prior therapy. CD4+ TCR diversity, unlike CD8+, climbed significantly by C4D1. Reported baseline diversity: healthy donors highest, relapsed/refractory patients lowest.

Produced via immunoSEQ multiplex PCR; TCRdb's table is partial and in-frame only. The table shows tens of thousands of clones, with around three quarters occurring only once. Comment on this clone: What it binds is not known. A much larger clone differs from this one at a single base, so this may be a read error. The same CDR3 also results from other DNA sequences found in this sample.

The TCR was taken from a human donor with classical Hodgkin lymphoma. The chain uses TRBV9 and TRBJ1-4, with unresolved D. The input for sequencing was peripheral blood mononuclear cells (PBMCs), taken before the fourth cycle of nivolumab. The CDR3 reads CASSSFGSREGEKLFF. CDR3 DNA: TGTGCCAGTAGCTCTTTCGGGAGTAGGGAAGGGGAAAAACTGTTTTTT. The complete variable domain, with remaining parts taken from reference TRBV9 and TRBJ1-4, reads DSGVTQTPKHLITATGQRVTLRCSPRSGDLSVYWYQQSLDQGLQFLIQYYNGEERAKGNILERFSAQQFPDLHSELNLSSLELGDSALYFCASSSFGSREGEKLFFGSGTQLSVL.